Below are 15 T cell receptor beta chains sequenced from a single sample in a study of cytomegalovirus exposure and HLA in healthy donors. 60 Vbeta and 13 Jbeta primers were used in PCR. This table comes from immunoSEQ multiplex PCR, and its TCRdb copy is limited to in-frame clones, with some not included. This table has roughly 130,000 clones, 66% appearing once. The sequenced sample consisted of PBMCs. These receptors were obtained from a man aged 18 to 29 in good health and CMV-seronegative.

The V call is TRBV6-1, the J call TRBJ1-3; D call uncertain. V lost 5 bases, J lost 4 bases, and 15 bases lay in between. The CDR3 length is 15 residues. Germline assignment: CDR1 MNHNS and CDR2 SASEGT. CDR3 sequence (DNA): TGTGCCAGCAGTACCGGGTCTGCCGCGGGAAACACCATATATTTT. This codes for CASSTGSAAGNTIYF.

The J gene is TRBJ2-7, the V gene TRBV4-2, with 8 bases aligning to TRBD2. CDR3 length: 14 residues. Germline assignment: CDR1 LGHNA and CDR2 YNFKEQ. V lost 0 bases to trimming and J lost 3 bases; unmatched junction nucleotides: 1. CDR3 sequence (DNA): TGTGCCAGCAGCCAAGAAGGGACTAGCTACGAGCAGTACTTC. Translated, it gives CASSQEGTSYEQYF.

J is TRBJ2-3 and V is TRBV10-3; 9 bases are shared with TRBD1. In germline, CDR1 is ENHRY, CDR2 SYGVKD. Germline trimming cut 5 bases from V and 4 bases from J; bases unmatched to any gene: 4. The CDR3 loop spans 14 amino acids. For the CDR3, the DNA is TGTGCCATCAGTCTCGGGACAGGGCCAGATACGCAGTATTTT. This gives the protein CAISLGTGPDTQYF.

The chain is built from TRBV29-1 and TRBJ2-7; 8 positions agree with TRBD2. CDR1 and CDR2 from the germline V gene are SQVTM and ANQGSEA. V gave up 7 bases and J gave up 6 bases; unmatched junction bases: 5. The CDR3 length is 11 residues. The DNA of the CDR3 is TGCAGCGCCGGGGGGGGCCGCGAGCAGTACTTC. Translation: CSAGGGREQYF.

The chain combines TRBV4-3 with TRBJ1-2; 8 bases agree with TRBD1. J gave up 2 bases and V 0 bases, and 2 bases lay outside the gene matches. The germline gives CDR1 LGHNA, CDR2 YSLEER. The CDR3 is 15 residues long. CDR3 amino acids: CASSQERTGNYGYTF. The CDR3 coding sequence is TGCGCCAGCAGCCAAGAAAGGACAGGGAACTATGGCTACACCTTC.

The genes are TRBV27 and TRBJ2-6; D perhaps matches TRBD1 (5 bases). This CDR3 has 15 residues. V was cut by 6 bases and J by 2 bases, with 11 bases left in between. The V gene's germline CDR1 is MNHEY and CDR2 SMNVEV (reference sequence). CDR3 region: CASSPDSTGANVLTF. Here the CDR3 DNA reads TGTGCCAGCAGCCCTGACAGTACTGGGGCCAACGTCCTGACTTTC.

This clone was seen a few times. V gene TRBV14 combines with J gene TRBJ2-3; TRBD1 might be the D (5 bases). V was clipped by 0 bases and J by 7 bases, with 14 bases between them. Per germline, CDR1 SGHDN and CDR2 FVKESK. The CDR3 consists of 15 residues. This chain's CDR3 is CASSQDRGRTHTQYF. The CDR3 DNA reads TGTGCCAGCAGCCAAGATAGGGGCAGGACCCATACGCAGTATTTT. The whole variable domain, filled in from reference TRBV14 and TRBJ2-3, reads EAGVTQFPSHSVIEKGQTVTLRCDPISGHDNLYWYRRVMGKEIKFLLHFVKESKQDESGMPNNRFLAERTGGTYSTLKVQPAELEDSGVYFCASSQDRGRTHTQYFGPGTRLTVL.

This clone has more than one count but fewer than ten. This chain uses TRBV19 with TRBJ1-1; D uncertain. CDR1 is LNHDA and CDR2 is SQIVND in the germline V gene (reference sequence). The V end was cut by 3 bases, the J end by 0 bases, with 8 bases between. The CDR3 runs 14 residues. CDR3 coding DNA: TGTGCCAGTAGTATTAAAGCCATGAACACTGAAGCTTTCTTT. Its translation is CASSIKAMNTEAFF.

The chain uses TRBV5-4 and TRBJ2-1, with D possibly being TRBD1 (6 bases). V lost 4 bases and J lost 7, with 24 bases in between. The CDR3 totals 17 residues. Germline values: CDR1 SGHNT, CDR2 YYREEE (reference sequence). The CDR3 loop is CASSRLRGSPGENEQFF. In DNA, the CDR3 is TGTGCCAGCAGCCGGCTTCGTGGGTCCCCAGGGGAGAATGAGCAGTTCTTC.

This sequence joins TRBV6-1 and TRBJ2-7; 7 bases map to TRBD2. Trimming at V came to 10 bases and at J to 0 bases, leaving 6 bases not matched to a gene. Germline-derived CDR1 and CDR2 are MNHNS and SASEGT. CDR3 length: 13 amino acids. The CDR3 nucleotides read TGTGCCACGCTGGGCGGGGGCTCCTACGAGCAGTACTTC. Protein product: CATLGGGSYEQYF.

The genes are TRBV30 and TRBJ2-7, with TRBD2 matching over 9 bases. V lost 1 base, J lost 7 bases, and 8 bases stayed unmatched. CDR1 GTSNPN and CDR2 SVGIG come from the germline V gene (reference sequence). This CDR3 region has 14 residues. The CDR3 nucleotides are TGTGCCTGGAGTGGGATAGCGGGAGCCTGGGAGCAGTACTTC. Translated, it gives CAWSGIAGAWEQYF. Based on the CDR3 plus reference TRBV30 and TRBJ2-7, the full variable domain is SQTIHQWPATLVQPVGSPLSLECTVEGTSNPNLYWYRQAAGRGLQLLFYSVGIGQISSEVPQNLSASRPQDRQFILSSKKLLLSDSGFYLCAWSGIAGAWEQYFGPGTRLTVT.

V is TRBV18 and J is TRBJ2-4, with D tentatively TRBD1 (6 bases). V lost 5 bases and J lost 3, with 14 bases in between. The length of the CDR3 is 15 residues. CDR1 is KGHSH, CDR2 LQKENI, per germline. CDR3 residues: CASSIGGDGKNIQYF. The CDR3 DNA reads TGTGCCAGCTCAATTGGGGGCGACGGCAAAAACATTCAGTACTTC.

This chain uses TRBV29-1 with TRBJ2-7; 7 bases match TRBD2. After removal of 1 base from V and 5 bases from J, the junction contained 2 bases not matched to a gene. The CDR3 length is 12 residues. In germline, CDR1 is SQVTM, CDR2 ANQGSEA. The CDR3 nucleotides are TGCAGCGTTGAAGGGCGGGAGAACGAGCAGTACTTC. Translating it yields CSVEGRENEQYF.

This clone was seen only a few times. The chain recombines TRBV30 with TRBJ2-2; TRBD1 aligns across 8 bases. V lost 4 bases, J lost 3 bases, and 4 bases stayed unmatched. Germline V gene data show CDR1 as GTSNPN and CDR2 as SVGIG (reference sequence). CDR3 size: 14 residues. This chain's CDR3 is CAWTDRGDTGELFF. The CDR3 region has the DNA TGTGCCTGGACTGACAGGGGTGACACCGGGGAGCTGTTTTTT.

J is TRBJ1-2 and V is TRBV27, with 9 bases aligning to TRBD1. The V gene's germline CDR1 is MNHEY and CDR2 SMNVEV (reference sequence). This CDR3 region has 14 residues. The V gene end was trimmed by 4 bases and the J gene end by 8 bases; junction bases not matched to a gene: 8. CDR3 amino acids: CASSSEQGARGYTF. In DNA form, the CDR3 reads TGTGCCAGCAGTTCCGAACAGGGGGCTCGAGGCTACACCTTC.